The clone carrying this TCR beta chain was picked up many times. This sample's TCRbeta library carried unique molecular identifier barcodes. Via MiXCR, TCRdb re-called the PCR reads, giving one row per CDR3 protein. The data show fewer than 350,000 distinct CDR3 sequences, with 9.5% to 13% seen just once and around 22% held by the top ten. The record originates from a study of T-cell reconstitution after alpha-beta-depleted transplantation in children. This TCR was sampled from a male patient aged 2-10 years who had a stem cell transplant for chronic granulomatous disease, so the T cells may come from the graft donor. The sequencing used peripheral blood, collected 180 days after TCRalphabeta/CD19-depleted stem cell transplant.

The CDR3 loop is CASSFLGWSQGHGTGEETQYF. The CDR3 nucleotides are TGTGCCAGCAGTTTCCTCGGCTGGAGTCAGGGACATGGTACGGGTGAAGAGACCCAGTACTTC. V gene TRBV28 combines with J gene TRBJ2-5; D may be TRBD1 (6 bases). The V and J ends lost 3 bases and 3 bases respectively, with 32 bases between them. The CDR3 runs 21 residues. CDR1 and CDR2 (germline): MDHEN, SYDVKM.